Below are 6 T cell receptor beta chains sequenced from a single sample in a study of beta chain features in type 1 diabetes. Whole-study results and caveats: A moderate, significant TCRB CDR3 shortening appeared in type 1 diabetes across four CD4+ subsets.

Their specific antigens are unknown. Since all of the isolated RNA was reverse transcribed, expressed TCRB transcripts were what got sequenced. Libraries were prepared by immunoSEQ multiplex PCR; TCRdb keeps only in-frame clonotypes and omits some of them. The table records 250,000 to 300,000 clones, roughly 25% of them present only once. Sample: naive CD4+ T cells from blood. Source of these receptors: a woman aged 25 to 39 with type 1 diabetes.

The chain has TRBV28 and TRBJ1-4; D gene ambiguous. This CDR3 is 16 amino acids long. The V gene lost 5 bases and the J gene lost 0 bases, with 13 bases spanning the gap. Looked up from germline, CDR1 is MDHEN and CDR2 is SYDVKM. The chain's CDR3 is CASSIDIWSTNEKLFF. CDR3 in DNA: TGTGCCAGCAGTATTGACATCTGGTCAACTAATGAAAAACTGTTTTTT.

This clone has ten or more counts. J is TRBJ2-7 and V is TRBV29-1; TRBD2 matches at 9 bases. Germline loops: CDR1 SQVTM, CDR2 ANQGSEA. CDR3 length: 13 residues. V shed 4 bases, J shed 1 base, and the junction held 2 bases outside the gene matches. CDR3 nucleotides: TGCAGCGTTGCAGCGGGAGGTTCCTACGAGCAGTACTTC. It translates to CSVAAGGSYEQYF.

In nucleotides, the CDR3 is TGTGCCTGGAGTGTCCGGACTAGCGGGCAGTATTTT. It translates to CAWSVRTSGQYF. The V gene is TRBV30, the J gene TRBJ2-3; 10 bases align to TRBD2. Per the germline V gene, CDR1 is GTSNPN and CDR2 is SVGIG (reference sequence). With V trimmed by 0 bases and J by 11 bases, 2 bases remained unmatched. The CDR3 extends over 12 amino acids.

This rearrangement joins TRBV7-3 to TRBJ1-1, with a weak D call TRBD1 (6 bases). V was clipped by 4 bases and J by 2 bases, with 11 bases between them. The CDR3 runs to 14 residues. CDR1 and CDR2 from the germline V gene are SGHTA and FQGTGA. The CDR3 region is CASSSQGPNTEAFF. CDR3 nucleotides: TGTGCCAGCAGCTCCCAGGGGCCTAACACTGAAGCTTTCTTT.

V and J are TRBV4-2 and TRBJ2-5; 11 nucleotides line up with TRBD1. The CDR3 is 19 amino acids. CDR1 and CDR2 (germline): LGHNA, YNFKEQ. V shed 4 bases, J shed 5 bases, and the junction held 18 bases outside the gene matches. The chain's CDR3 is CASSRGQGAPMLQGETQYF. CDR3 nucleotides: TGTGCCAGCAGCCGAGGACAGGGGGCCCCTATGCTCCAGGGCGAGACCCAGTACTTC.

The gene calls are TRBV28 and TRBJ2-5; a possible D gene is TRBD2 (5 bases). Germline CDR1 MDHEN, CDR2 SYDVKM. The CDR3 sequence is 13 residues long. The V end was cut by 3 bases, the J end by 5 bases, with 10 bases between. CDR3: CASSFSGFETQYF. The CDR3 DNA reads TGTGCCAGCAGTTTTTCGGGGTTCGAGACCCAGTACTTC.